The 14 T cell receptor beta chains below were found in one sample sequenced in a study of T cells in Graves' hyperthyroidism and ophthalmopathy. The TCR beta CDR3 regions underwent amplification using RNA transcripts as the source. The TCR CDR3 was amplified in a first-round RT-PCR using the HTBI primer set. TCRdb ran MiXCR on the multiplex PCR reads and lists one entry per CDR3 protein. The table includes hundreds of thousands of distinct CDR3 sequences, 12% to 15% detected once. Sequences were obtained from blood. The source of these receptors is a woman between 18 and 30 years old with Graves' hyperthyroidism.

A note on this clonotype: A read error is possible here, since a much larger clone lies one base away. CDR3 DNA sequence: TGTGCCAGCTCCCTCACCCGGGACAGTGTCTACAATGAGCAGTACTTC. It encodes CASSLTRDSVYNEQYF. The chain is built from TRBV6-1 and TRBJ2-1; 7 bases match TRBD1. The J call may be faulty, since TRBJ2-7 better matches the DNA end. This CDR3 is built from 16 residues. Germline-derived CDR1 and CDR2 are MNHNS and SASEGT.

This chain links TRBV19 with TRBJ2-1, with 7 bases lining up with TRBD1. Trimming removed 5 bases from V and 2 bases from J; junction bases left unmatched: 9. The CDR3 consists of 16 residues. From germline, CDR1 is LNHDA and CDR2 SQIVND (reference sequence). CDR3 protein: CASSDGTVYTYNEQFF. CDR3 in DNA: TGTGCCAGTAGTGACGGGACAGTCTACACCTACAATGAGCAGTTCTTC.

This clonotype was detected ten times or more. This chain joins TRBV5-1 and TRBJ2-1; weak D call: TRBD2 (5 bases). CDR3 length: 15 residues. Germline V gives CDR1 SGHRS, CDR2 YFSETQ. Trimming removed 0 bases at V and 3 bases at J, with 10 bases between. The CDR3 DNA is TGCGCCAGCAGCTTGGTGAGCGGAGACTACAATGAGCAGTTCTTC. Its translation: CASSLVSGDYNEQFF.

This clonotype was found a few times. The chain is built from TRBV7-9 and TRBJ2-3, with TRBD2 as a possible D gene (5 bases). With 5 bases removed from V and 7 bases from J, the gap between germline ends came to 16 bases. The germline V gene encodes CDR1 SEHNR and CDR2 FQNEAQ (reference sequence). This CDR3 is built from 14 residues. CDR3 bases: TGTGCCAGCAGCCCTACGGGGTTTCGTAATACGCAGTATTTT. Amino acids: CASSPTGFRNTQYF.

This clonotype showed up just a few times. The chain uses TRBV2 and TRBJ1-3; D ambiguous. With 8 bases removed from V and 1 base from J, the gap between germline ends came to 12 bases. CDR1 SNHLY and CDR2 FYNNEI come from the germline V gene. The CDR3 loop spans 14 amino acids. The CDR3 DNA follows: TGTGCCAGCCAAAGGAGAGGGTCTGGAAACACCATATATTTT. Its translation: CASQRRGSGNTIYF.

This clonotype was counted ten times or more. The CDR3 spells CSAREIAGGNYEQYF. Written as DNA, the CDR3 is TGCAGTGCTAGAGAAATAGCGGGAGGGAACTACGAGCAGTACTTC. The rearrangement links TRBV20-1 to TRBJ2-7; TRBD2 agrees at 11 bases. V was pared by 0 bases and J by 3 bases, with 4 bases of the junction left unmatched. CDR1 and CDR2 from the germline V gene are DFQATT and SNEGSKA (reference sequence). There are 15 residues in the CDR3.

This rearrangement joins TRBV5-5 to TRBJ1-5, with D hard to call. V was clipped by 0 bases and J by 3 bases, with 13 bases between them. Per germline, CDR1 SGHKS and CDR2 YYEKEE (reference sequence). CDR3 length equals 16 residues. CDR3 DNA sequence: TGTGCCAGCAGCTTGGAAATCGGCGGTAACAATCAGCCCCAGCATTTT. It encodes CASSLEIGGNNQPQHF.

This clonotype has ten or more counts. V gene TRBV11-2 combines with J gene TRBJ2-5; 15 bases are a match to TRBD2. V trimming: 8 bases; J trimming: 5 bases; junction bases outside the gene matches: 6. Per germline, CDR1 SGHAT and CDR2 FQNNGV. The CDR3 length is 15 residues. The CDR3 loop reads CASGRTSGRGETQYF. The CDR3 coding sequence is TGTGCCAGCGGGCGGACTAGCGGGAGGGGGGAGACCCAGTACTTC. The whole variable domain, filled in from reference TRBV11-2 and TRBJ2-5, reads EAGVAQSPRYKIIEKRQSVAFWCNPISGHATLYWYQQILGQGPKLLIQFQNNGVVDDSQLPKDRFSAERLKGVDSTLKIQPAKLEDSAVYLCASGRTSGRGETQYFGPGTRLLVL.

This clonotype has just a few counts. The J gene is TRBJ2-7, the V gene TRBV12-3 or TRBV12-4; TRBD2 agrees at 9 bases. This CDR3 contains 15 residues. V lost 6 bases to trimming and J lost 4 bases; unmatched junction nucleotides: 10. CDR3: CASSYAGTSSYEQYF. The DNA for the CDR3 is TGTGCCAGCAGCTACGCCGGGACTAGCTCATACGAGCAGTACTTC.

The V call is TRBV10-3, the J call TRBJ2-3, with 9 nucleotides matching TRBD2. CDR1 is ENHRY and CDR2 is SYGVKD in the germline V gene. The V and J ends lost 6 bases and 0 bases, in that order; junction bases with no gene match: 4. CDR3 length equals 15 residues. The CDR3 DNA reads TGTGCCATCAGCTCCGGGACTAGCAGCACAGATACGCAGTATTTT. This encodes CAISSGTSSTDTQYF.

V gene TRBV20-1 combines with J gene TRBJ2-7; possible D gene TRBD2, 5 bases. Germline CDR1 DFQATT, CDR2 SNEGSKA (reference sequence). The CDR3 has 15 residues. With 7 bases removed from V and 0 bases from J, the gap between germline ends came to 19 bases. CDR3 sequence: CSVQPQRTSSYEQYF. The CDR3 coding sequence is TGCAGTGTCCAACCACAGCGGACCAGCTCCTACGAGCAGTACTTC.

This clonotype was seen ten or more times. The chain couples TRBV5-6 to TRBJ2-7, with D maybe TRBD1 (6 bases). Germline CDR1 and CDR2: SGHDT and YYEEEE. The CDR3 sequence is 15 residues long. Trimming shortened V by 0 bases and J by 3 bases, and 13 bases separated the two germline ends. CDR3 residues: CASSLGTETYYEQYF. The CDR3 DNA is TGTGCCAGCAGCTTGGGGACAGAGACCTACTACGAGCAGTACTTC.

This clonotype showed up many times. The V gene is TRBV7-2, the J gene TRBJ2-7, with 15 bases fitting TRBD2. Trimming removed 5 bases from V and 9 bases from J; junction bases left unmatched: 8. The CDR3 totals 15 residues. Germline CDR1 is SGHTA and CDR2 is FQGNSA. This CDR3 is CASSIGLAGGPAQYF. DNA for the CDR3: TGTGCCAGCAGCATCGGACTAGCGGGAGGGCCCGCGCAGTACTTC.

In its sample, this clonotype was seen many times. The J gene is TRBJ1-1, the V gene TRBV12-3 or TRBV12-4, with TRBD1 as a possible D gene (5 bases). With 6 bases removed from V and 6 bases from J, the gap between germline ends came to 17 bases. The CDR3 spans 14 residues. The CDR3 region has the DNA TGTGCCAGCAGCAACGCTCCGGGGCCCCCTGAAGCTTTCTTT. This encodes CASSNAPGPPEAFF.